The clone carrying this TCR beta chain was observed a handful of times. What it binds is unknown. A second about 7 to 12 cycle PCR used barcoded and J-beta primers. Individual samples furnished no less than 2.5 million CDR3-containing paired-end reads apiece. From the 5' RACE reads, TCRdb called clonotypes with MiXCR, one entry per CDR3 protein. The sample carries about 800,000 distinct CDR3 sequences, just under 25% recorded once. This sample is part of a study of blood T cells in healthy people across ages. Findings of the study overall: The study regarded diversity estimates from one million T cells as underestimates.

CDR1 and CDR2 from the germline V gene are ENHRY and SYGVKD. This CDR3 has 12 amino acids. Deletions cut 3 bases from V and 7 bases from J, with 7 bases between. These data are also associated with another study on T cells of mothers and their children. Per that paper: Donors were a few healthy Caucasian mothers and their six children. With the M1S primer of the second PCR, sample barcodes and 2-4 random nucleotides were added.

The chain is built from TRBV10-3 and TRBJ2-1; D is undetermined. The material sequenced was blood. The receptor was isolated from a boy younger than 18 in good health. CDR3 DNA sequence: TGTGCCATCAGTGAAGTGGGGAATGAGCAGTTCTTC. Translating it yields CAISEVGNEQFF.